The 5 T cell receptor beta chains below come from one sample, sequenced in a study of blood T cells in healthy people across ages. Primed by a sample-barcoded 5' primer and a J-beta primer mix, a second PCR proceeded for roughly 6 to 12 cycles. A single record per CDR3 protein comes from TCRdb applying MiXCR to the 5' RACE reads. The sample records about 2 million distinct CDR3 sequences, about 49% being singletons. Sequencing was carried out using blood. The receptors were sampled from a woman between 40 and 55 years old in good health.

This sequence joins TRBV6-1 and TRBJ2-7, with 7 bases that match TRBD1. This CDR3 contains 17 residues. With 7 bases clipped from V and 3 bases from J, the junction kept 18 bases outside the gene matches. Germline values: CDR1 MNHNS, CDR2 SASEGT. The CDR3 sequence is CASISLDRAESIYEQYF. Written as DNA, the CDR3 is TGTGCCAGCATATCCCTCGACAGGGCCGAGTCAATCTACGAGCAGTACTTC.

This clonotype was recorded a few times. The chain recombines TRBV3-1 with TRBJ2-3, with 7 bases fitting TRBD1. The CDR3 covers 19 residues. Germline V gives CDR1 LGHDT, CDR2 YNNKEL (reference sequence). V dropped 4 bases and J dropped 5; count of bases not matched to a gene: 21. CDR3 sequence reads: CASSPVTTGRDSLLDTQYF. In nucleotides, the CDR3 is TGTGCCAGCAGCCCCGTAACTACCGGACGGGACAGCCTTTTAGATACGCAGTATTTT.

This clonotype occurred a few times. V and J are TRBV5-6 and TRBJ2-7, with no clear D. Trimming took 0 bases from V and 2 from J, leaving 9 bases between them. CDR3 length equals 14 residues. Germline-derived CDR1 and CDR2 are SGHDT and YYEEEE. CDR3 amino acids: CASSLGYPAYEQYF. The CDR3 DNA reads as TGTGCCAGCAGCTTGGGGTATCCAGCCTACGAGCAGTACTTC. Combining the CDR3 with reference TRBV5-6 and TRBJ2-7 gives the whole variable domain DAGVTQSPTHLIKTRGQQVTLRCSPKSGHDTVSWYQQALGQGPQFIFQYYEEEERQRGNFPDRFSGHQFPNYSSELNVNALLLGDSALYLCASSLGYPAYEQYFGPGTRLTVT.

This rearrangement joins TRBV6-1 to TRBJ2-7; 9 nucleotides match TRBD1. The assigned J gene may be wrong: the sequence end matches TRBJ2-4 better. In germline, CDR1 is MNHNS, CDR2 SASEGT. The CDR3 has 16 residues. As DNA, the CDR3 is TGTGCCAGCAACCCAAACAGGGGGCGCGATCAAAACATTCAGTACTTC. Its protein is CASNPNRGRDQNIQYF.

V and J are TRBV7-2 and TRBJ2-5; D gene uncertain. CDR1 SGHTA and CDR2 FQGNSA come from the germline V gene. V was clipped by 7 bases and J by 2 bases, with 11 bases between them. The CDR3 loop spans 13 amino acids. CDR3 in DNA: TGTGCCAGCAAGCCGGGCCCACAAGAGACCCAGTACTTC. Its protein product is CASKPGPQETQYF.